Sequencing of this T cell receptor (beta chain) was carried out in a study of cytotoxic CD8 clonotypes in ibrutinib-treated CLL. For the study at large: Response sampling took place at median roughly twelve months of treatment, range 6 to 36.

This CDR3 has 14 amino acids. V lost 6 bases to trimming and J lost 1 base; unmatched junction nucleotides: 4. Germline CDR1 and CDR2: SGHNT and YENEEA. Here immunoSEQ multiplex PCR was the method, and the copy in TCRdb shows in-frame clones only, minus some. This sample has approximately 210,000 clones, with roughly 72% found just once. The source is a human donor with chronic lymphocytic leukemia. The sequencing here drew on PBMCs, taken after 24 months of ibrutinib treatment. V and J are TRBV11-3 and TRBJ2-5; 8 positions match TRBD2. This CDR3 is CASRGGGSQETQYF. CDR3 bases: TGTGCCAGCAGAGGCGGGGGGAGCCAAGAGACCCAGTACTTC.